The 11 T cell receptor beta chains below all came from one sample that was sequenced in a study of human T cells and chemical hapten exposure. Described time point: patch test 1, 2 weeks after DPC sensitization. Documented treatment: therapeutic diphenylcyclopropenone sensitization with weekly scalp DPC. The study extracted total RNA from unfractionated whole blood. TCRdb processed the RACE reads anew with MiXCR; each CDR3 protein has one entry. In the table there are roughly 48,000 distinct CDR3 sequences, approximately 9.9% of which are singletons. This material consisted of whole blood, taken in connection with sensitization to the hapten diphenylcyclopropenone (DPC). These receptors were taken from a woman aged 40-49 years with alopecia areata. Some clones in this sample may be carry-over from other donors' samples.

The chain joins TRBV12-3 or TRBV12-4 to TRBJ1-1, with unresolved D. This CDR3 is built from 13 residues. V lost 1 base and J 4 bases, leaving 7 bases between the germline ends. The CDR3 region is CASSLEGFTEAFF. The CDR3 DNA reads TGTGCCAGCAGTTTAGAAGGGTTCACTGAAGCTTTCTTT.

This clonotype was recorded a few times. The chain links TRBV7-9 to TRBJ2-2, with TRBD1 matching over 7 bases. This CDR3 has 16 amino acids. Germline CDR1 SEHNR, CDR2 FQNEAQ (reference sequence). J gave up 4 bases and V 6 bases, and 11 bases lay outside the gene matches. The CDR3 here is CASRPGTDISTGELFF. As DNA, the CDR3 is TGTGCCAGCAGACCCGGGACAGACATTAGCACCGGGGAGCTGTTTTTT.

This clonotype showed up many times. The gene calls are TRBV2 and TRBJ1-5; 7 bases line up with TRBD1. The germline gives CDR1 SNHLY, CDR2 FYNNEI. The length of the CDR3 is 15 residues. V was pared by 8 bases and J by 4 bases, with 11 bases of the junction left unmatched. CDR3 loop: CASGTLGQSNQPQHF. The CDR3, as DNA: TGTGCCAGCGGGACCCTGGGACAGTCAAATCAGCCCCAGCATTTT.

This chain connects TRBV12-3 or TRBV12-4 to TRBJ2-7, with 7 bases identical to TRBD1. The CDR3 contains 11 residues. With V trimmed by 7 bases and J by 6 bases, 3 bases remained unmatched. CDR3 coding DNA: TGTGCCAGCACGACAGGGTTCGAGCAGTACTTC. This gives the protein CASTTGFEQYF.

The rearrangement joins TRBV7-9 to TRBJ1-1; the D gene is possibly TRBD1 (6 bases). This CDR3 is built from 14 residues. V was cut by 5 bases and J by 2 bases, with 12 bases left in between. The germline V gene encodes CDR1 SEHNR and CDR2 FQNEAQ (reference sequence). The CDR3 DNA reads as TGTGCCAGCAGCGCGGGGGGCCTAAACACTGAAGCTTTCTTT. Translation: CASSAGGLNTEAFF.

This clonotype appeared a few times. The J gene is TRBJ1-2, the V gene TRBV7-9; a weak D match, TRBD1 (6 bases). V was shortened by 7 bases and J by 4 bases, with 13 bases between the two germline ends. The CDR3 runs to 13 residues. CDR1 and CDR2 from the germline V gene are SEHNR and FQNEAQ (reference sequence). CDR3 protein: CASTLEGGYGYTF. The CDR3 DNA reads as TGTGCCAGCACCCTGGAAGGGGGCTATGGCTACACCTTC.

V gene TRBV4-3 combines with J gene TRBJ1-5; the D is unclear. Germline CDR1 reads LGHNA; CDR2 reads YSLEER. V lost 0 bases, J lost 3 bases, and 3 bases lay in between. The CDR3 extends over 13 amino acids. The DNA of the CDR3 is TGCGCCAGCAGCCAAGATCACAATCAGCCCCAGCATTTT. This codes for CASSQDHNQPQHF.

This chain connects TRBV10-2 to TRBJ1-1; a weak D match, TRBD1 (6 bases). Trimming cost V 2 bases and J 6 bases, with 22 bases left between them. The CDR3 is made up of 17 amino acids. In germline, CDR1 is WSHSY, CDR2 SAAADI. As DNA, the CDR3 is TGCGCCAGCAGTGAGAGGGGGGAGACCTCCTTTATCGCTGAAGCTTTCTTT. This encodes CASSERGETSFIAEAFF.

This clonotype was observed at least ten times. V usage is TRBV24-1 and J usage is TRBJ1-4, with D maybe TRBD1 (6 bases). V dropped 9 bases and J dropped 2 bases, with 12 bases sitting between them. Germline values: CDR1 KGHDR, CDR2 SFDVKD. The CDR3 is made up of 14 amino acids. CDR3 protein: CATSSTGTNEKLFF. DNA for the CDR3: TGTGCCACCTCCTCCACAGGGACTAATGAAAAACTGTTTTTT.

This clonotype was observed many times. This sequence joins TRBV27 and TRBJ2-1, with D perhaps TRBD1 or TRBD2 (5 bases each). The CDR3 consists of 15 residues. The germline V gene encodes CDR1 MNHEY and CDR2 SMNVEV (reference sequence). V was pared by 3 bases and J by 0 bases, with 9 bases between. The DNA of the CDR3 is TGTGCCAGCAGTTTTATCGGGACCTCCTACAATGAGCAGTTCTTC. Residues: CASSFIGTSYNEQFF.

This clonotype was seen many times. The rearrangement uses TRBV29-1 and TRBJ2-1; D is unclear. The CDR3 has 10 residues. Trimming cost V 4 bases and J 4 bases, with 2 bases left between them. Germline values: CDR1 SQVTM, CDR2 ANQGSEA. The DNA for the CDR3 is TGCAGCGTTGGTTACAATGAGCAGTTCTTC. Translated: CSVGYNEQFF.